The rows below give T cell receptor beta chains drawn from one sample of a study of PD-1 blockade in classical Hodgkin lymphoma. Produced via immunoSEQ multiplex PCR; TCRdb's table is partial and in-frame only. The sample contains 40,000 to 50,000 clones, approximately 90% of which appear only once. Sequences were derived from peripheral blood mononuclear cells (PBMCs), sampled before the second cycle of nivolumab. These receptors came from a human donor with classical Hodgkin lymphoma. Both conserved end residues are part of each CDR3. Fields, in order: clone size, J gene, D gene, V gene, CDR3 DNA, CDR3 protein. The D gene is left open where the match is weak. Clone size is given for some rows only: seen once, a few or many times, or a class if the clone is expanded.

.,TRBJ1-3,.,TRBV7-2,TGTGCCTCGGGGGGGGAGAGATCGGGAAACACCATATATTTT,CASGGERSGNTIYF
few,TRBJ2-3,TRBD2,TRBV5-1,TGCGCCAGCAGCGCCGGGACTAGCGGGGGCCGCACAGATACGCAGTATTTT,CASSAGTSGGRTDTQYF
few,TRBJ1-1,TRBD1,TRBV11-1,TGTGCCAGCAGCTTCGGACAGGGGATGAACACTGAAGCTTTCTTT,CASSFGQGMNTEAFF
.,TRBJ1-5,TRBD1,TRBV19,TGTGCCAGTAGTATAGATGATTGGGGACAGGGCGAACCTCATCAGCCCCAGCATTTT,CASSIDDWGQGEPHQPQHF
.,TRBJ1-2,.,TRBV15,TGTGCCACCAGCAGAGATAAGGGGCCGGAGGGCTACACCTTC,CATSRDKGPEGYTF
.,TRBJ2-3,TRBD2,TRBV19,TGTGCCACCAGACTAGCGGGGGGGCCTGTTACAGATACGCAGTATTTT,CATRLAGGPVTDTQYF
.,TRBJ2-1,TRBD1,TRBV6-4,TGTGCCAGCAGTAAGGGACAGGGAAGCTCCTACAATGAGCAGTTCTTC,CASSKGQGSSYNEQFF
.,TRBJ2-3,TRBD2,TRBV7-9,TGTGCCAGCAGCCGAGAGACGGCTAGCGGGGGGTTAAGGGATACGCAGTATTTT,CASSRETASGGLRDTQYF
.,TRBJ2-1,TRBD2,TRBV14,TGTGCCAGCAGCCTAGAGCGGGGGCCCTTACTTTGGGTTGAGCAGTTCTTC,CASSLERGPLLWVEQFF
once,TRBJ2-1,.,TRBV7-2,TGTGCCAGCAGCTTAGTTCTGTTGGGTTATGAGCAGTTCTTC,CASSLVLLGYEQFF
.,TRBJ1-1,TRBD1,TRBV7-2,TGTGCCAGCAGCTTAACTATAGGACAGGGGAGCACTGAAGCTTTCTTT,CASSLTIGQGSTEAFF
.,TRBJ2-6,TRBD1,TRBV4-2,TGTGCCAGCAGCCAATTAACAGGGGTAGTCCCTGGGGCCAACGTCCTGACTTTC,CASSQLTGVVPGANVLTF
.,TRBJ1-3,.,TRBV7-2,TGTGCCAGCAGTTCCTGGGGACGCATAACCGGAAACACCATATATTTT,CASSSWGRITGNTIYF
.,TRBJ2-2,TRBD1,TRBV10-3,TGTGCCATCAGCGAGGGGGCAAGCCAACATACCGGGGAGCTGTTTTTT,CAISEGASQHTGELFF
.,TRBJ1-5,.,TRBV5-3,TGTGCCAGAAGCTTCTGGGAGGCTAGGCATTTT,CARSFWEARHF
once,TRBJ1-6,TRBD1,TRBV9,TGTGCCAGCAGCGTAGGCAACAGGGACAGTAATTCACCCCTCCACTTT,CASSVGNRDSNSPLHF
.,TRBJ2-3,.,TRBV20-1,TGCAGTGCCATAGATGTCGATACGCAGTATTTT,CSAIDVDTQYF
.,TRBJ1-3,.,TRBV6-6,TGTGCCAGCACCTACAGCTGGGGCTCTGGAAACACCATATATTTT,CASTYSWGSGNTIYF
.,TRBJ2-3,TRBD2,TRBV4-1,TGCGCCAGCAGCCAAGAACGGGGGGGCATCACAGATACGCAGTATTTT,CASSQERGGITDTQYF
.,TRBJ2-5,TRBD2,TRBV7-6,TGTGCCAGCAGCTTAGGCCCTAGCGGGAGTGGGGAGACCCAGTACTTC,CASSLGPSGSGETQYF
.,TRBJ2-2,.,TRBV6-5,TGTGCCAGCAGTTACTCGAGTCCAATCGGGGAGCTGTTTTTT,CASSYSSPIGELFF
.,TRBJ1-1,.,TRBV7-2,TGTGCCAGCAGCAGAGGGCGCACCGAAGCTTTCTTT,CASSRGRTEAFF
.,TRBJ1-2,.,TRBV2,TGTGCCAGCAGTCCAGAGGGGGGGACGGCTGCTAACTATGGCTACACCTTC,CASSPEGGTAANYGYTF
.,TRBJ1-1,.,TRBV5-6,TGTGCCAGCAGCTTGCGGGGGCCGGGTAGCGTCACTGAAGCTTTCTTT,CASSLRGPGSVTEAFF
.,TRBJ2-5,.,TRBV4-1,TGCGCCAGCAGCCACAGGGGTTCGGAGACCCAGTACTTC,CASSHRGSETQYF
.,TRBJ2-7,TRBD1,TRBV25-1,TGTGCCAGCAGTGAATACATAGTGGGACAGGGGTCCTACGAGCAGTACTTC,CASSEYIVGQGSYEQYF
.,TRBJ2-7,TRBD1,TRBV5-4,TGTGCCAGCAGCTTGGACAGGGGGCTTAAGGAGCAGTACTTC,CASSLDRGLKEQYF
.,TRBJ2-7,TRBD1,TRBV7-7,TGTGCCAGCAGCTCCCGACCCCCGGGACAGGGCCACTACGAGCAGTACTTC,CASSSRPPGQGHYEQYF
.,TRBJ2-2,TRBD1,TRBV18,TGTGCCAGCTCACCCCGGGACAGGGTTGACGGGGAGCTGTTTTTT,CASSPRDRVDGELFF
few,TRBJ2-7,TRBD2,TRBV5-5,TGTGCCAGCAGCTTGGACGGCGGGGGGGCCTACGAGCAGTACTTC,CASSLDGGGAYEQYF
.,TRBJ1-1,.,TRBV29-1,TGCAGCGGGATCGGTTCAGAAGCTTTCTTT,CSGIGSEAFF
.,TRBJ2-7,.,TRBV5-1,TGCGCCAGCAGCTTGGGAGGGACATTTTCCTACGAGCAGTACTTC,CASSLGGTFSYEQYF
.,TRBJ2-7,.,TRBV7-8,TGTGCCAGCAGCTTAGTGCGCCAGACCTCCTACGAGCAGTACTTC,CASSLVRQTSYEQYF
.,TRBJ2-7,.,TRBV27,TGTGCCAGCAACCCGGCCGGGGGGCTGACTCTGTACGAGCAGTACTTC,CASNPAGGLTLYEQYF
.,TRBJ2-5,TRBD2,TRBV4-1,TGCGCCAGCAGCCTTTTTGGACTAGCAGGGGAGACCCAGTACTTC,CASSLFGLAGETQYF
.,TRBJ2-3,.,TRBV13,TGTGCCAGCAGCAACCTAGCGTTCACAGATACGCAGTATTTT,CASSNLAFTDTQYF
.,TRBJ2-2,.,TRBV6-1,TGTGCCAGCAGTGAATACCCAGGAGGGTTAAGAACCGGGGAGCTGTTTTTT,CASSEYPGGLRTGELFF
.,TRBJ1-3,.,TRBV6-6,TGTGCCAGCAGTCCCCAGGGACTGAGCTCTGGAAACACCATATATTTT,CASSPQGLSSGNTIYF
.,TRBJ2-1,TRBD1,TRBV11-2,TGTGCCAGCAGCTTAGATGGCAGGGGGCAAAATAGGGTGTACAATGAGCAGTTCTTC,CASSLDGRGQNRVYNEQFF
.,TRBJ1-1,.,TRBV28,TGTGCCAGCATACCCTCGCGCGCGAACACTGAAGCTTTCTTT,CASIPSRANTEAFF
.,TRBJ1-1,TRBD1,TRBV5-1,TGCGCCAGCAGCGTGGCCCCCACAGGGGGTCGAACTGAAGCTTTCTTT,CASSVAPTGGRTEAFF
.,TRBJ2-1,.,TRBV7-9,TGTGCCAGCAGCTTCCGCGAGTACAATGAGCAGTTCTTC,CASSFREYNEQFF
.,TRBJ2-5,TRBD2,TRBV9,TGTGCCAGCAGCGCGGCTAGCGGGATCCAAGAGACCCAGTACTTC,CASSAASGIQETQYF
.,TRBJ2-7,.,TRBV5-4,TGTGCCAGCAGCGACGGGACGGCCAGCTCCTACGAGCAGTACTTC,CASSDGTASSYEQYF
.,TRBJ1-5,TRBD1,TRBV19,TGTGCCAGTAGTATCCGCGTCAATTGGGACAGGGGGGGGGTAAGCAATCAGCCCCAGCATTTT,CASSIRVNWDRGGVSNQPQHF
.,TRBJ1-3,.,TRBV28,TGTGCCAGCCACTCTGGAAACACCATATATTTT,CASHSGNTIYF
.,TRBJ1-5,.,TRBV2,TGTGCCAGCAGTGTAGTGAGACTCCAGCCCCAGCATTTT,CASSVVRLQPQHF
.,TRBJ1-4,TRBD1,TRBV28,TGTGCCAGCAGTTCGAGGACAGGGAGGGAAAAACTGTTTTTT,CASSSRTGREKLFF
.,TRBJ2-5,.,TRBV27,TGTGCCAGCAGTCCCAGGGAGCCCGGGACCCAGTACTTC,CASSPREPGTQYF
.,TRBJ1-1,.,TRBV5-6,TGTGCCAGCAGCTTGTTTATAGGGGGGACGGTGAACACTGAAGCTTTCTTT,CASSLFIGGTVNTEAFF
.,TRBJ1-1,.,TRBV27,TGTGCCAGCAGTTTATCCCCCGGGAATCAAGCTTTCTTT,CASSLSPGNQAFF
.,TRBJ2-2,TRBD1,TRBV29-1,TGCAGCGTTTTTACAGGGGACACCGGGGAGCTGTTTTTT,CSVFTGDTGELFF
.,TRBJ1-6,.,TRBV7-7,TGTGCTAGCAGTTGGGGGGGGGCCGAGATTTTAACACCCCTCCACTTT,CASSWGGAEILTPLHF
.,TRBJ2-1,TRBD2,TRBV2,TGTGCCAGCGGCGGGATAGCGGGGGGCGCTTACAATGAGCAGTTCTTC,CASGGIAGGAYNEQFF